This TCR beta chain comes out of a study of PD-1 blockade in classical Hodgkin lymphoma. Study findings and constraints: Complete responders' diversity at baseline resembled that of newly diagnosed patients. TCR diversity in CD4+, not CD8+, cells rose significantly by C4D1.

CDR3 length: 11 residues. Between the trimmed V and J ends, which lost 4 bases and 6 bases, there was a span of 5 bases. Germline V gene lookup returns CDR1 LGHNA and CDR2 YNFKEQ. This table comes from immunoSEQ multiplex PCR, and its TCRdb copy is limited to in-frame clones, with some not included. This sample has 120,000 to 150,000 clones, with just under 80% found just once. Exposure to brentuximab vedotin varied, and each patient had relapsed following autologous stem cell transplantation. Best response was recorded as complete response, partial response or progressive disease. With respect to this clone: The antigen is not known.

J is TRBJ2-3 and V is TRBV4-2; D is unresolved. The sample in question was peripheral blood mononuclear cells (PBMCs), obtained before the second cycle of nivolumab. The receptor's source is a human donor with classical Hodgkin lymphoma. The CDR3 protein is CASSLTDTQYF. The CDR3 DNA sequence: TGTGCCAGCAGCCTAACGGATACGCAGTATTTT.